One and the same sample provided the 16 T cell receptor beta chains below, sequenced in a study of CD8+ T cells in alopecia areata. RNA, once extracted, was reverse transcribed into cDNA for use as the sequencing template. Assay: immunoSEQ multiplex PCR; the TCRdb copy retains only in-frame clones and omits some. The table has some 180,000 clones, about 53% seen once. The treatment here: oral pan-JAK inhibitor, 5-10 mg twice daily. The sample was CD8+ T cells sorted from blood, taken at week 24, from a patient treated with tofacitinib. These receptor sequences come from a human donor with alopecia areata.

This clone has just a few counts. CDR3 region: CATSNRGGRLAEAFF. The CDR3 DNA reads TGTGCCACCAGCAATAGGGGAGGGCGGTTGGCTGAAGCTTTCTTT. The chain joins TRBV15 to TRBJ1-1, with D possibly matching TRBD1 (5 bases). V gave up 4 bases and J gave up 6 bases, with 18 bases separating them. CDR1 is LNHNV, CDR2 YYDKDF, per germline (reference sequence). CDR3 length: 15 residues. Using reference TRBV15 and TRBJ1-1 for the parts outside the CDR3, the full variable domain is DAMVIQNPRYQVTQFGKPVTLSCSQTLNHNVMYWYQQKSSQAPKLLFHYYDKDFNNEADTPDNFQSRRPNTSFCFLDIRSPGLGDTAMYLCATSNRGGRLAEAFFGQGTRLTVV.

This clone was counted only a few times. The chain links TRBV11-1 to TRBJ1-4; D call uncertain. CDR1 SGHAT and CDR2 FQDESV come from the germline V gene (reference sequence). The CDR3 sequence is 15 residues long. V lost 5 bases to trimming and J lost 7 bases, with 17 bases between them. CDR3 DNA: TGTGCCAGCAGCCCAACCCGGACCGCAAGTGAAAAACTGTTTTTT. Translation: CASSPTRTASEKLFF.

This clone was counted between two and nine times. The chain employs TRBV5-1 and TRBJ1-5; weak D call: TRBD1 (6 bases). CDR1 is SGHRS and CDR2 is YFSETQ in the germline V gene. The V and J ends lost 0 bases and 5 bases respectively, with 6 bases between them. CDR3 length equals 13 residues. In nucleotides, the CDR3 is TGCGCCAGCAGCTTGGCAGGGGATCAGCCCCAGCATTTT. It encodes CASSLAGDQPQHF.

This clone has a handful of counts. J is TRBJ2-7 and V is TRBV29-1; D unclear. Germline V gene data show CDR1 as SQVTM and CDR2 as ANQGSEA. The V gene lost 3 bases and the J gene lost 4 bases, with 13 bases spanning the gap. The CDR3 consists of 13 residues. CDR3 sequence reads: CSVDSGENYEQYF. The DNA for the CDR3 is TGCAGCGTTGACAGTGGGGAAAATTACGAGCAGTACTTC.

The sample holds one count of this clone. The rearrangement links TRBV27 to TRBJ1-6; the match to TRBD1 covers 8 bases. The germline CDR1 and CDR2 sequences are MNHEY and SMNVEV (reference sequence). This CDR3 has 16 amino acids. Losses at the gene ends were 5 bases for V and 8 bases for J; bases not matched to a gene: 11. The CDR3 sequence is CASSLRQGLVDSPLHF. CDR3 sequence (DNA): TGTGCCAGCAGTCTGCGACAGGGGTTAGTAGATTCACCCCTCCACTTT.

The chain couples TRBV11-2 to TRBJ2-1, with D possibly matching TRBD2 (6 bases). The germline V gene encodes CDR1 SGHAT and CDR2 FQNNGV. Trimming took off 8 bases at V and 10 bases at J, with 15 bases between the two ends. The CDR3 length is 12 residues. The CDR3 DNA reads TGTGCCAGCGGTCTGAATGGGGGGGAGCAGTTCTTC. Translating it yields CASGLNGGEQFF.

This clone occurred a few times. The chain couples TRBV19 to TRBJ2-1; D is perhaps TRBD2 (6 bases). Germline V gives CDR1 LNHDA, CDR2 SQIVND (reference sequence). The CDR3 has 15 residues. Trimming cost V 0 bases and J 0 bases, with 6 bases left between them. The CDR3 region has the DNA TGTGCCAGTAGTATAGAAGCGGGCTCCTACAATGAGCAGTTCTTC. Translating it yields CASSIEAGSYNEQFF. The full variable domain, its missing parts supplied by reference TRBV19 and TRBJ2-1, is DGGITQSPKYLFRKEGQNVTLSCEQNLNHDAMYWYRQDPGQGLRLIYYSQIVNDFQKGDIAEGYSVSREKKESFPLTVTSAQKNPTAFYLCASSIEAGSYNEQFFGPGTRLTVL.

The CDR3 nucleotides read TGTGCCTGGAATCCCGGGACAGGGGCGAATGGCTACACCTTC. Translating gives CAWNPGTGANGYTF. This rearrangement joins TRBV30 to TRBJ1-2; 10 bases align to TRBD1. Germline V gene data show CDR1 as GTSNPN and CDR2 as SVGIG (reference sequence). V trimming: 4 bases; J trimming: 6 bases; junction bases outside the gene matches: 8. The CDR3 extends over 14 amino acids.

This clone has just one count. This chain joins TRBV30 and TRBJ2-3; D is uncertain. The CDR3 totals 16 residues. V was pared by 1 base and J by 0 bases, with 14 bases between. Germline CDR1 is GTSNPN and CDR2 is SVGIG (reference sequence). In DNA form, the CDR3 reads TGTGCCTGGAGTGATCTCATGCAGGCTAGCACAGATACGCAGTATTTT. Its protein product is CAWSDLMQASTDTQYF. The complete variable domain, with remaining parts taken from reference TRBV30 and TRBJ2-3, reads SQTIHQWPATLVQPVGSPLSLECTVEGTSNPNLYWYRQAAGRGLQLLFYSVGIGQISSEVPQNLSASRPQDRQFILSSKKLLLSDSGFYLCAWSDLMQASTDTQYFGPGTRLTVL.

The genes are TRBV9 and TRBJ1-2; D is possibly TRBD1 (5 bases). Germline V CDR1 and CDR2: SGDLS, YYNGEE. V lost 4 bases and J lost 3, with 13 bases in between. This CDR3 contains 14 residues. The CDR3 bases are TGTGCCAGCAGCCTCGACAGCATGGACTATGGCTACACCTTC. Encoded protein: CASSLDSMDYGYTF.

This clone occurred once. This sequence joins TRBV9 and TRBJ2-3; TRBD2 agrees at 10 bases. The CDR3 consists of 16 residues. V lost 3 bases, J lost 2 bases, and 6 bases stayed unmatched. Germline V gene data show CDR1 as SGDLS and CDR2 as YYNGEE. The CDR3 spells CASSAGTSEYTDTQYF. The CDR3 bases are TGTGCCAGCAGCGCTGGGACTAGCGAGTACACAGATACGCAGTATTTT.

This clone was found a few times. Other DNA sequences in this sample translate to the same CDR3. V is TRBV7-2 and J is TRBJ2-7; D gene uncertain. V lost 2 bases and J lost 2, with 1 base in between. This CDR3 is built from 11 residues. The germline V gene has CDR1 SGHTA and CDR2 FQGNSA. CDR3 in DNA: TGTGCCAGCAGCTTAACCTACGAGCAGTACTTC. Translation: CASSLTYEQYF.

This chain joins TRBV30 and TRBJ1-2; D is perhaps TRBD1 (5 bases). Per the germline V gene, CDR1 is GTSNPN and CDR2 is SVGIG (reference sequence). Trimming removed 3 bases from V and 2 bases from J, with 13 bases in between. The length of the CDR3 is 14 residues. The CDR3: CAWSGTDRNYGYTF. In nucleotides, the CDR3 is TGTGCCTGGAGCGGGACGGATAGGAACTATGGCTACACCTTC.

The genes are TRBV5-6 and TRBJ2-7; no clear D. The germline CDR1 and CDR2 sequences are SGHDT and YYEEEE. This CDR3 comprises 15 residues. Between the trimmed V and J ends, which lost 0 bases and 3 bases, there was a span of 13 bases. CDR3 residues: CASSLGRSPSYEQYF. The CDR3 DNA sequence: TGTGCCAGCAGCTTGGGGCGTTCCCCTAGCTACGAGCAGTACTTC.

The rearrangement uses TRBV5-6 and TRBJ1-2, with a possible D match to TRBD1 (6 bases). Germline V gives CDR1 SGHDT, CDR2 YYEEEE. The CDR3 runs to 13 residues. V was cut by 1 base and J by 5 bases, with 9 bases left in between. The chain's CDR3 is CASSLSGDYGYTF. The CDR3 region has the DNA TGTGCCAGCAGCTTGTCAGGGGATTATGGCTACACCTTC.

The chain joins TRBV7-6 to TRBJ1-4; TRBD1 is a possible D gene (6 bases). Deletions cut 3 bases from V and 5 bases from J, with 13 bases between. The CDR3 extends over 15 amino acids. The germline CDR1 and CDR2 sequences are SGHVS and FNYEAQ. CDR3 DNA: TGTGCCAGCAGCTTGAAGGGGACAAAAAATGAAAAACTGTTTTTT. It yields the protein CASSLKGTKNEKLFF.